This record covers a single TCR beta chain. This entry comes from a study of blood T cell repertoires in COVID-19. The ends lost 8 bases at V and 6 bases at J; junction bases unmatched: 17. Germline V gene data show CDR1 as LGHDT and CDR2 as YNNKEL (reference sequence). The length of the CDR3 is 16 residues. Assay used: immunoSEQ multiplex PCR; TCRdb lists only in-frame clones, some missing. The sample includes 250,000 to 300,000 clones, around 90% seen only once; the top ten take roughly 1.1%. Cohorts were determined from participant-reported clinical history. Each recovered donor of Cohort 3 presented with two negative PCRs, clearance, or symptom resolution.

The clonotype was recovered from a woman in her 30s who had recovered from COVID-19. The chain uses TRBV3-1 (or the pseudogene TRBV3-2) and TRBJ2-7; 9 bases are shared with TRBD2. The sample taken for sequencing was PBMCs or T cells enriched from blood (not recorded which). The chain's CDR3 is CASGRGGGRAFREQYF. The DNA of the CDR3 is TGTGCCAGCGGACGTGGGGGCGGGAGGGCCTTCCGCGAGCAGTACTTC.